The source of this T cell receptor (beta chain) is a study of blood T cell repertoires in COVID-19. Study in general: Acute-phase and convalescent COVID-19 samples originated in the United States, Italy and Spain. T cells, B-cell-depleted T cells, or PBMCs provided the cDNA or gDNA that served as material.

The length of the CDR3 is 15 residues. CDR1 is SGHRS and CDR2 is YFSETQ in the germline V gene. V was clipped by 4 bases and J by 4 bases, with 16 bases between them. In the original processing: Amplification of reference gene primers was used by the study to estimate nucleated cell counts. Produced via immunoSEQ multiplex PCR; TCRdb's table is partial and in-frame only. V and J calls and clone size are those listed in that table; D and trimming were worked out from the DNA. The sample comprises around 500,000 clones, 75% to 90% of which are singletons, and about 3.2% rests with the top ten. The sample consisted of peripheral blood. J is TRBJ2-3 and V is TRBV5-1; D possibly corresponds to TRBD2 (6 bases). The sequence was collected from a human donor in a cohort sampled during active COVID-19. CDR3 protein: CASSLPGVVADTQYF. DNA for the CDR3: TGCGCCAGCAGCCTTCCGGGAGTCGTCGCAGATACGCAGTATTTT.